The entry below describes one T cell receptor beta chain. Original data processing: Amplified reference gene primers provided the basis for estimating nucleated cell counts. Only in-frame clones appear in the TCRdb table, and some are missing; sequencing was by immunoSEQ multiplex PCR. The D gene and trimming were derived from the DNA, and the V and J assignments and clone size from that table. The repertoire has roughly 160,000 clones, around nine tenths of them found once; the top ten carry 10%. Seattle's enrolled individuals joined amid active infection and were then monitored longitudinally. This record belongs to a study of blood T cell repertoires in COVID-19. Overall study: Collection of acute and convalescent COVID-19 samples took place in the United States, Italy and Spain. PBMCs, B-cell-depleted T cells, or T cells were the source of the cDNA or gDNA that made up the material.

Germline V CDR1 and CDR2: SGHNT, YYREEE (reference sequence). V lost 4 bases, J lost 6 bases, and 9 bases stayed unmatched. This CDR3 is 14 amino acids long. The genes are TRBV5-4 and TRBJ2-7; 8 nucleotides align to TRBD1. The sample was peripheral blood. This receptor was taken from a woman in her 70s with COVID-19, enrolled during active disease. CDR3 protein: CASSPWTGTGEQYF. For the CDR3, the DNA is TGTGCCAGCAGCCCTTGGACAGGGACGGGCGAGCAGTACTTC.